What follows describes a single TCR beta chain. Its matching antigen is unknown. The record originates from a study of CD8+ T cells in alopecia areata. Points from the study as a whole: Clarity of TCR sharing across patients fell short of that in mice, possibly HLA-related. Elevated clonality characterized lesional scalp relative to normal scalp, particularly in alopecia totalis/universalis.

CDR3 size: 14 residues. Trimming cost V 0 bases and J 7 bases, with 8 bases left between them. CDR1 is SGDLS and CDR2 is YYNGEE in the germline V gene. RNA was isolated and reverse transcribed to cDNA, the sequencing template. Clones were sequenced by immunoSEQ multiplex PCR, and TCRdb holds only the in-frame ones, with some missing. The sample has around 250,000 clones; 67% are singletons. V and J are TRBV9 and TRBJ1-6; no clear D gene. The material sequenced was CD4+ T cells sorted from blood, taken at week 0. The receptor's source is a human donor with alopecia areata. CDR3 sequence reads: CASSVDGRNSPLHF. In DNA, the CDR3 is TGTGCCAGCAGCGTAGATGGACGGAATTCACCCCTCCACTTT.